The 31 T cell receptor beta chains given below trace back to one sample, sequenced in a study of blood T cell repertoires in COVID-19. TCRdb's table, derived via immunoSEQ multiplex PCR, lists solely in-frame clones and lacks some. Among tens of thousands of clones listed, about nine tenths were seen once. The sequenced sample was peripheral blood. These receptors all stem from a woman of 80 years or more with active COVID-19.

This clone turned up a few times. The chain employs TRBV2 and TRBJ2-7, with a tentative D call TRBD1 (6 bases). CDR1 and CDR2 from the germline V gene are SNHLY and FYNNEI. V dropped 4 bases and J dropped 3 bases, with 10 bases sitting between them. This CDR3 comprises 13 residues. In DNA, the CDR3 is TGTGCCAGCAGTGGGGGACACAGCTACGAGCAGTACGTC. Its translation: CASSGGHSYEQYV.

The V call is TRBV7-6, the J call TRBJ2-1, with D tentatively TRBD2 (5 bases). V gave up 4 bases and J gave up 3 bases, with 7 bases separating them. CDR3 length: 13 amino acids. The germline V gene has CDR1 SGHVS and CDR2 FNYEAQ. CDR3 region: CASSSRDYNEQFF. The DNA of the CDR3 is TGTGCCAGCAGCTCGAGGGACTACAATGAGCAGTTCTTC.

This chain joins TRBV5-6 and TRBJ2-5, with 8 positions matching TRBD2. CDR3 length: 14 amino acids. Germline V gene lookup returns CDR1 SGHDT and CDR2 YYEEEE. The junction had 7 bases not matched to a gene; V was cut back by 5 bases and J by 4 bases. CDR3: CASRPTRGGETQYF. In DNA form, the CDR3 reads TGTGCCAGCAGACCCACCCGGGGGGGAGAGACCCAGTACTTC.

The rearrangement links TRBV5-1 to TRBJ2-7; no reliable D call. Germline CDR1 and CDR2: SGHRS and YFSETQ. V lost 0 bases and J lost 4, with 14 bases in between. The CDR3 has 15 amino acids. The CDR3 nucleotides are TGCGCCAGCAGCTTGGGGTGGGCAGCCGATTACGAGCAGTACTTC. Translation gives CASSLGWAADYEQYF.

The chain joins TRBV28 to TRBJ1-2, with D uncertain. V shed 1 base and J shed 2 bases, with 8 bases lying between them. Germline V gives CDR1 MDHEN, CDR2 SYDVKM. The CDR3 runs 14 residues. The CDR3 nucleotides read TGTGCCAGCAGTTTATCAGTCATAAACTATGGCTACACCTTC. Amino acids: CASSLSVINYGYTF.

This chain uses TRBV3-1 (or the pseudogene TRBV3-2) with TRBJ2-7; D ambiguous. V was shortened by 4 bases and J by 2 bases, with 15 bases between the two germline ends. This CDR3 contains 15 residues. Germline values: CDR1 LGHDT, CDR2 YNNKEL (reference sequence). CDR3 in DNA: TGTGCCAGCAGCCGAGCGTCAGTCGACGCCTACGAGCAGTACTTC. Amino acid sequence: CASSRASVDAYEQYF.

The chain is built from TRBV29-1 and TRBJ2-7, with unresolved D. Trimming removed 5 bases from V and 7 bases from J, with 12 bases in between. Germline lookup yields CDR1 SQVTM and CDR2 ANQGSEA. This CDR3 contains 11 residues. DNA for the CDR3: TGCAGCGTTATGGATCCCGGGGAGCAGTACGTC. This codes for CSVMDPGEQYV.

About this clone: Other DNA sequences within the sample encode an identical CDR3. The chain uses TRBV12-3 or TRBV12-4 and TRBJ1-2, with TRBD1 matching over 11 bases. With V trimmed by 8 bases and J by 7 bases, 3 bases remained unmatched. The length of the CDR3 is 12 residues. The DNA for the CDR3 is TGTGCCAGCGGGACAGGGGGGGGTGGCTACACCTTC. Translating it yields CASGTGGGGYTF.

J is TRBJ2-3 and V is TRBV29-1, with 7 bases matching TRBD2. CDR3 length: 15 amino acids. Per germline, CDR1 SQVTM and CDR2 ANQGSEA. J lost 0 bases, V lost 1 base, and 4 bases had no gene match. In nucleotides, the CDR3 is TGCAGCGTTGAAGTCGCGGGGGTTAGCACAGATACGCAGTATTTT. This codes for CSVEVAGVSTDTQYF.

The J gene is TRBJ2-2, the V gene TRBV10-2; 9 bases fit TRBD2. Losses at the gene ends were 8 bases for V and 3 bases for J; bases not matched to a gene: 4. CDR3 size: 14 residues. Germline CDR1 is WSHSY and CDR2 is SAAADI. CDR3 residues: CASLSGSHTGELFF. The CDR3 nucleotides are TGCGCCAGCCTTAGCGGGAGTCACACCGGGGAGCTGTTTTTT.

V is TRBV9 and J is TRBJ2-1; TRBD2 matches 7 bases. The CDR3 loop spans 14 amino acids. Germline values: CDR1 SGDLS, CDR2 YYNGEE. The J segment lost 9 bases and the V segment lost 4 bases, leaving 10 bases of the junction unmatched. CDR3 DNA sequence: TGTGCCAGCAGCCCCGTTTCGGGAGGCATTGAGCAGTTCTTC. This encodes CASSPVSGGIEQFF.

V is TRBV5-1 and J is TRBJ2-1, with TRBD2 matching over 13 bases. CDR3 length: 15 amino acids. CDR1 SGHRS and CDR2 YFSETQ come from the germline V gene. V was clipped by 4 bases and J by 10 bases; unmatched bases: 8. The CDR3 protein is CASSPILAGGTEQFF. The DNA for the CDR3 is TGCGCCAGCAGCCCGATACTAGCGGGAGGGACCGAGCAGTTCTTC.

This chain links TRBV29-1 with TRBJ2-7; 9 bases map to TRBD2. After removal of 2 bases from V and 6 bases from J, the junction contained 8 bases not matched to a gene. Germline V lookup: CDR1 SQVTM, CDR2 ANQGSEA. The CDR3 loop spans 14 amino acids. This CDR3 reads CSVESPAGGTEQYF. In DNA form, the CDR3 reads TGCAGCGTTGAATCCCCCGCGGGGGGGACCGAGCAGTACTTC.

This clone has only one observation. The DNA of the CDR3 is TGTGCCAGCAGCTTAGTAGTGGCAGGACTTGGCGAGCAGTACGTC. Translation: CASSLVVAGLGEQYV. The rearrangement uses TRBV11-2 and TRBJ2-7; D might be TRBD2 (5 bases). V was pared by 1 base and J by 6 bases, with 16 bases between. This CDR3 spans 15 amino acids. Per the germline V gene, CDR1 is SGHAT and CDR2 is FQNNGV.

This sequence joins TRBV24-1 and TRBJ1-4; no clear D gene. The CDR3 is 17 amino acids. Germline loops: CDR1 KGHDR, CDR2 SFDVKD. The V gene lost 1 base and the J gene lost 4 bases, with 15 bases spanning the gap. The CDR3 protein is CATSDFRSERINEKLFF. CDR3 in DNA: TGTGCCACCAGTGATTTCCGTTCCGAGCGTATTAATGAAAAACTGTTTTTT.

The rearrangement joins TRBV2 to TRBJ2-3; D may be TRBD2 (7 bases). V lost 4 bases to trimming and J lost 4 bases, with 30 bases between them. Germline CDR1 and CDR2: SNHLY and FYNNEI. The CDR3 contains 20 residues. This chain's CDR3 is CASSGARGPTSEPQADTQYF. Written as DNA, the CDR3 is TGTGCCAGCAGTGGGGCCCGGGGGCCTACTAGCGAACCCCAAGCAGATACGCAGTATTTT.

The chain links TRBV29-1 to TRBJ2-1; 9 nucleotides line up with TRBD2. This CDR3 spans 15 amino acids. Germline assignment: CDR1 SQVTM and CDR2 ANQGSEA. Trimming took 4 bases from V and 6 from J; bases not matched to a gene: 10. In DNA form, the CDR3 reads TGCAGCGTTGCTGGAGGTAGCGGGGGCCGCAATGAGCAGTTCTTC. It translates to CSVAGGSGGRNEQFF.

As concerns this clone: Other nucleotide sequences in the sample specify the same CDR3. The chain carries TRBV5-1 and TRBJ2-2; 11 positions match TRBD2. CDR1 and CDR2 from the germline V gene are SGHRS and YFSETQ. The V and J ends lost 3 bases and 1 base, in that order; junction bases with no gene match: 2. This CDR3 is 16 amino acids long. CDR3 in amino acids: CASSSLAGGNTGELFF. The CDR3 DNA reads TGCGCCAGCAGCTCGCTAGCGGGGGGGAACACCGGGGAGCTGTTTTTT.

The chain joins TRBV6-6 to TRBJ2-2; 10 bases agree with TRBD2. The CDR3 sequence is 15 residues long. J gave up 4 bases and V 6 bases, and 5 bases lay outside the gene matches. Germline loops: CDR1 MNHNY, CDR2 SVGAGI (reference sequence). The CDR3 reads CASRITSGTTGELFF. For the CDR3, the DNA is TGTGCCAGCAGGATCACTAGCGGGACCACCGGGGAGCTGTTTTTT.

The J gene is TRBJ2-2, the V gene TRBV4-1; possible D gene TRBD1, 6 bases. Germline V CDR1 and CDR2: MGHRA, YSYEKL. The CDR3 extends over 16 amino acids. The V gene lost 0 bases and the J gene lost 5 bases, with 13 bases spanning the gap. The CDR3 reads CASSQEGAGWTGELFF. CDR3 nucleotide sequence: TGCGCCAGCAGCCAAGAGGGGGCGGGCTGGACCGGGGAGCTGTTTTTT.

This chain links TRBV30 with TRBJ2-1, with D tentatively TRBD2 (5 bases). From germline, CDR1 is GTSNPN and CDR2 SVGIG (reference sequence). V lost 2 bases and J lost 8, with 22 bases in between. The CDR3 has 16 residues. The CDR3 loop reads CAWSWVGGFVRHEQFF. The CDR3 DNA reads TGTGCCTGGAGTTGGGTGGGCGGGTTCGTTCGACATGAGCAGTTCTTC.

This clone was detected only once. The rearrangement links TRBV24-1 to TRBJ2-7; 7 nucleotides match TRBD2. Germline trimming cut 7 bases from V and 3 bases from J; bases unmatched to any gene: 2. CDR3 size: 12 residues. The germline gives CDR1 KGHDR, CDR2 SFDVKD. The CDR3 coding sequence is TGTGCCACCAGGGGGGGGGACTACGAGCAGTACTTC. It translates to CATRGGDYEQYF.

This clone was counted a single time. The J gene is TRBJ1-6, the V gene TRBV2; 7 bases align to TRBD1. The J segment lost 9 bases and the V segment lost 6 bases, leaving 8 bases of the junction unmatched. Per germline, CDR1 SNHLY and CDR2 FYNNEI. The length of the CDR3 is 14 residues. CDR3 protein: CASREQGVSSPLHF. The CDR3 bases are TGTGCCAGCAGGGAGCAGGGGGTCAGTTCACCCCTCCACTTT.

The rearrangement links TRBV6-5 to TRBJ2-1; 14 bases are a match to TRBD2. With V trimmed by 1 base and J by 10 bases, 6 bases remained unmatched. The CDR3 contains 16 residues. The germline gives CDR1 MNHEY, CDR2 SVGAGI. CDR3 region: CASSYLPTSGRAEQFF. In nucleotides, the CDR3 is TGTGCCAGCAGTTACTTACCGACTAGCGGGAGGGCCGAGCAGTTCTTC.

J is TRBJ2-5 and V is TRBV2; possibly TRBD2 for D (6 bases). Germline-derived CDR1 and CDR2 are SNHLY and FYNNEI. This CDR3 contains 13 residues. V was pared by 10 bases and J by 3 bases, with 15 bases between. The CDR3 nucleotides are TGTGCCACACAAGCGGGCGGTGAAGAGACCCAGTACTTC. Encoded protein: CATQAGGEETQYF.

This chain links TRBV19 with TRBJ2-3; 9 bases match TRBD1. V shed 5 bases, J shed 4 bases, and the junction held 7 bases outside the gene matches. The CDR3 spans 15 residues. CDR1 and CDR2 from the germline V gene are LNHDA and SQIVND (reference sequence). CDR3 in DNA: TGTGCCAGTAGTCCGAGGACAGGGGATGCAGATACGCAGTATTTT. It specifies CASSPRTGDADTQYF.

V is TRBV29-1 and J is TRBJ2-2; 10 nucleotides line up with TRBD2. Germline V gives CDR1 SQVTM, CDR2 ANQGSEA. The CDR3 covers 15 residues. V shed 4 bases and J 1 base; nucleotides not matched to a gene: 3. CDR3 protein: CSVVPSGGNTGELFF. In DNA form, the CDR3 reads TGCAGCGTTGTCCCTAGCGGGGGGAACACCGGGGAGCTGTTTTTT.

The chain recombines TRBV6-5 with TRBJ1-2, with D perhaps TRBD1 (6 bases). This CDR3 spans 15 amino acids. Germline V gene sequence: CDR1 MNHEY, CDR2 SVGAGI. V lost 5 bases and J lost 4, with 17 bases in between. CDR3 sequence (DNA): TGTGCCAGCAGTCGAGACAGGATCGAATTCTATGGCTACACCTTC. Encoded protein: CASSRDRIEFYGYTF.

J is TRBJ1-2 and V is TRBV5-1, with D possibly matching TRBD1 (6 bases). In germline, CDR1 is SGHRS, CDR2 YFSETQ. This CDR3 comprises 15 residues. V was pared by 1 base and J by 8 bases, with 18 bases between. CDR3 residues: CASSLSQGTGSGYTF. For the CDR3, the DNA is TGCGCCAGCAGCTTGTCTCAGGGGACCGGGTCCGGCTACACCTTC.

V usage is TRBV7-9 and J usage is TRBJ1-4; the D is unclear. The CDR3 spans 16 residues. The V and J ends lost 0 bases and 1 base respectively, with 9 bases between them. Germline-derived CDR1 and CDR2 are SEHNR and FQNEAQ (reference sequence). CDR3 region: CASSLAGTETNEKLFF. CDR3 bases: TGTGCCAGCAGCTTAGCAGGCACAGAAACTAATGAAAAACTGTTTTTT.

This chain joins TRBV27 and TRBJ2-5; D possibly corresponds to TRBD1 (6 bases). The CDR3 totals 12 residues. The V gene's germline CDR1 is MNHEY and CDR2 SMNVEV (reference sequence). V lost 6 bases to trimming and J lost 6 bases, with 11 bases between them. CDR3 nucleotide sequence: TGTGCCAGCAGCAACAGGGCTCAGACCCAGTACTTC. Amino acid sequence: CASSNRAQTQYF.